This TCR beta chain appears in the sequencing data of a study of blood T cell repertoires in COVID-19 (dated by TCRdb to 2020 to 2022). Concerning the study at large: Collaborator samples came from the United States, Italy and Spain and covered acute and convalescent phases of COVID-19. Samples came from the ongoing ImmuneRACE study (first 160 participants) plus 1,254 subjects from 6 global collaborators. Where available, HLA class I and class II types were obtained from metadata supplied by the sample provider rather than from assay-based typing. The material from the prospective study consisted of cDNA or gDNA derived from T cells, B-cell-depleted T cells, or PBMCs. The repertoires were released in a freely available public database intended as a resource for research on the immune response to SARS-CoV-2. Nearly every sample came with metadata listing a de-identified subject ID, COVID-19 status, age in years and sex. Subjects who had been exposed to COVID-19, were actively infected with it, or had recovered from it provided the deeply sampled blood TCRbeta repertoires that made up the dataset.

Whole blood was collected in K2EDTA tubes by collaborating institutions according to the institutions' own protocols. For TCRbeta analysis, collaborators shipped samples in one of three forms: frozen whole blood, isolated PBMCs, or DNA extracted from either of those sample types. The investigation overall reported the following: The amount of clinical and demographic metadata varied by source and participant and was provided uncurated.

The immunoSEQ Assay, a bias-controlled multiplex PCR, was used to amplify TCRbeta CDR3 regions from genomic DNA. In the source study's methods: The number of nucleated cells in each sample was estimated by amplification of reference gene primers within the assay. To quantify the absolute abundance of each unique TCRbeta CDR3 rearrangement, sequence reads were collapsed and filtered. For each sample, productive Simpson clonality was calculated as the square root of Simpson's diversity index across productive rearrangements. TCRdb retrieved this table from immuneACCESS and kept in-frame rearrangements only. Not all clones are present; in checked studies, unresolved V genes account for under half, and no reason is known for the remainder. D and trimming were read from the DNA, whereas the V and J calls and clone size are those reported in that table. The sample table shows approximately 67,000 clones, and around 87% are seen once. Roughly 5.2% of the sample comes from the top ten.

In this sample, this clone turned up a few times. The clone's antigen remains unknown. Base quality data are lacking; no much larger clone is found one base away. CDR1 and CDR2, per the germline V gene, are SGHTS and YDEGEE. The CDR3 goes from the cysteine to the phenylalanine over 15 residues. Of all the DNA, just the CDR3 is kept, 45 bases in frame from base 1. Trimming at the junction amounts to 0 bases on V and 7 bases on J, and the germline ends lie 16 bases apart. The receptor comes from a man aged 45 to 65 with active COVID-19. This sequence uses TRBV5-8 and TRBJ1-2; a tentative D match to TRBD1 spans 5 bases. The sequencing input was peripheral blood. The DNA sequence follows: TGTGCCAGCAGCTTGGTATCGGCAGGGAGGGGTGGCTACACCTTC. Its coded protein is CASSLVSAGRGGYTF.